This T cell receptor beta chain was profiled in a study of T cells after yellow fever vaccination. With respect to this clonotype: What it recognizes is unknown.

5'RACE template switching produced TCR cDNA carrying a universal primer site and UMIs. TCRdb analysed the 5' RACE reads with MiXCR anew, one entry per CDR3 protein. The sample yields some 240,000 distinct CDR3 sequences, around 5.2% seen once. Germline CDR1 reads SGHTA; CDR2 reads FQGNSA. The CDR3 loop spans 13 amino acids. J was trimmed by 0 bases and V by 6 bases; bases with no gene match: 1. Study results and limitations: Weaker, the secondary response peaked sooner, at day 5 versus 15. Repertoires sorted by FACS could include abundant clonotypes that are contaminants from the bulk population. Re-detected after boosting: most primary clones, around 97% of CD4 and roughly 88% of CD8.

This TCR was sampled from a man younger than 35 who received the YFV17D yellow fever vaccine. This sequence joins TRBV7-2 and TRBJ2-7, with 8 bases lining up with TRBD2. The starting material was CD4+ T cells sorted from PBMCs, obtained on the day of the yellow fever booster vaccination. The CDR3 reads CASRGTSSYEQYF. The CDR3 DNA reads TGTGCCAGCAGGGGGACTAGCTCCTACGAGCAGTACTTC.